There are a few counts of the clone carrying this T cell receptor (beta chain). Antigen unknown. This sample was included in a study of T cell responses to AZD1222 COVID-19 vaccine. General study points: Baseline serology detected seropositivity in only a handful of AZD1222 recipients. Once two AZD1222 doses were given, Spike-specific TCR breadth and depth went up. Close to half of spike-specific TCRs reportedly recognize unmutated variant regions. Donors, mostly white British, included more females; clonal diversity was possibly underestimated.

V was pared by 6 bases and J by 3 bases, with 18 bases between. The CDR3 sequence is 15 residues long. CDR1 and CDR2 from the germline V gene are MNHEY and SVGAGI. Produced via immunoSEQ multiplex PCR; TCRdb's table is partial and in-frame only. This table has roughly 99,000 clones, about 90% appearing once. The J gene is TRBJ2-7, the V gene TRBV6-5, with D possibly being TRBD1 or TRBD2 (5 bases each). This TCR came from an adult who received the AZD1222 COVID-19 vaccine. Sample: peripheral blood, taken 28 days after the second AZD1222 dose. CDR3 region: CASRRQGPGLYEQYF. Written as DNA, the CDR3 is TGTGCCAGCAGGCGTCAGGGACCCGGACTCTACGAGCAGTACTTC.